Following are 31 T cell receptor beta chains from one sample sequenced in a study of blood T cell repertoires in COVID-19. Using immunoSEQ multiplex PCR, the repertoire was profiled, and TCRdb retains in-frame clones only, with some absent. This table has 150,000 or so clones, 70% to 90% appearing once. The source material was peripheral blood. The receptors shown here come from a woman in her seventies with acute or convalescent COVID-19.

The rearrangement joins TRBV7-6 to TRBJ2-1, with 9 bases aligning to TRBD2. Germline assignment: CDR1 SGHVS and CDR2 FNYEAQ. The CDR3 totals 16 residues. Unmatched junction bases numbered 13, after V lost 5 bases and J lost 8 bases. The CDR3 loop is CASSRTTRLAADEQFF. The CDR3 bases are TGTGCCAGCAGCCGCACGACCAGACTAGCGGCGGATGAGCAGTTCTTC.

V usage is TRBV6-5 and J usage is TRBJ1-2; 7 bases line up with TRBD1. The CDR3 is 14 amino acids. Trimming at V came to 7 bases and at J to 7 bases, leaving 12 bases not matched to a gene. Germline V gene data show CDR1 as MNHEY and CDR2 as SVGAGI. CDR3 sequence reads: CASTTGAAGRGYTF. The CDR3 coding sequence is TGTGCCAGCACTACAGGGGCCGCAGGTCGTGGCTACACCTTC.

The chain is built from TRBV4-3 and TRBJ1-2; D is undetermined. Per germline, CDR1 LGHNA and CDR2 YSLEER. This CDR3 has 16 residues. The V end lost 0 bases, the J end lost 4 bases, and 15 bases lay between the germline ends. Here the CDR3 reads CASSQDYRGFVYGYTF. CDR3 sequence (DNA): TGCGCCAGCAGCCAAGATTACCGGGGATTCGTCTATGGCTACACCTTC.

The chain links TRBV29-1 to TRBJ2-7; weak D call: TRBD1 (6 bases). The CDR3 is made up of 13 amino acids. The V end was cut by 3 bases, the J end by 0 bases, with 9 bases between. From germline, CDR1 is SQVTM and CDR2 ANQGSEA. The CDR3 region is CSVERGNSYEQYF. The CDR3 bases are TGCAGCGTTGAGAGGGGGAACTCCTACGAGCAGTACTTC.

The rearrangement joins TRBV18 to TRBJ1-4; D gene uncertain. The CDR3 is 14 residues long. Germline V CDR1 and CDR2: KGHSH, LQKENI. Trimming took off 2 bases at V and 2 bases at J, with 6 bases between the two ends. CDR3 in amino acids: CASSPGPTNEKLFF. The DNA of the CDR3 is TGTGCCAGCTCACCAGGGCCGACTAATGAAAAACTGTTTTTT.

This chain links TRBV4-1 with TRBJ2-5, with 9 bases that match TRBD1. Per the germline V gene, CDR1 is MGHRA and CDR2 is YSYEKL. The CDR3 is 16 amino acids. V was pared by 4 bases and J by 5 bases, with 11 bases of the junction left unmatched. The CDR3 bases are TGCGCCAGCAGCCCTTCCCCGGGACAGGGAGGGGAGACCCAGTACTTC. Amino acids: CASSPSPGQGGETQYF.

The genes are TRBV7-9 and TRBJ1-4; perhaps TRBD1 as D (6 bases). Germline CDR1 reads SEHNR; CDR2 reads FQNEAQ (reference sequence). The CDR3 sequence is 15 residues long. Trimming took 4 bases from V and 0 from J, leaving 9 bases between them. The CDR3 nucleotides are TGTGCCAGCAGCTCCAGGGGTGCAACTAATGAAAAACTGTTTTTT. Amino acid sequence: CASSSRGATNEKLFF.

The chain links TRBV10-3 to TRBJ1-1; perhaps TRBD1 as D (6 bases). Trimming stripped 7 bases from V and 4 bases from J, with 19 bases between. From germline, CDR1 is ENHRY and CDR2 SYGVKD. The CDR3 length is 15 residues. DNA of the CDR3: TGTGCCATCAAGCTCTACAGGGATGGGGGCACTGAAGCTTTCTTT. As protein: CAIKLYRDGGTEAFF.

The V gene is TRBV4-3, the J gene TRBJ1-2; TRBD1 agrees at 7 bases. With 0 bases clipped from V and 1 base from J, the junction kept 5 bases outside the gene matches. This CDR3 contains 16 residues. The germline CDR1 and CDR2 sequences are LGHNA and YSLEER. CDR3 region: CASSQESGGNNYGYTF. CDR3 coding DNA: TGCGCCAGCAGCCAAGAATCAGGGGGGAATAACTATGGCTACACCTTC.

This chain connects TRBV9 to TRBJ1-6, with 8 bases fitting TRBD1. Germline V gene sequence: CDR1 SGDLS, CDR2 YYNGEE. J lost 7 bases, V lost 3 bases, and 3 bases had no gene match. CDR3 length: 14 residues. The CDR3 loop reads CASSARGRNSPLHF. CDR3 coding DNA: TGTGCCAGCAGCGCCAGGGGGCGAAATTCACCCCTCCACTTT.

This chain links TRBV11-2 with TRBJ2-3; D gene uncertain. Deletions cut 7 bases from V and 6 bases from J, with 8 bases between. Per the germline V gene, CDR1 is SGHAT and CDR2 is FQNNGV. CDR3 length: 11 amino acids. The CDR3 DNA is TGTGCCAGCAACCTGAGGGATACGCAGTATTTT. This encodes CASNLRDTQYF.

The chain uses TRBV30 and TRBJ1-1; a weak D match, TRBD1 (6 bases). The CDR3 length is 13 residues. V lost 7 bases and J lost 0, with 12 bases in between. Germline lookup yields CDR1 GTSNPN and CDR2 SVGIG (reference sequence). The CDR3 DNA follows: TGTGCCTTTTGGACAGTTATGAACACTGAAGCTTTCTTT. The encoded protein is CAFWTVMNTEAFF. The entire variable domain, with the rest obtained from reference TRBV30 and TRBJ1-1, is as follows: SQTIHQWPATLVQPVGSPLSLECTVEGTSNPNLYWYRQAAGRGLQLLFYSVGIGQISSEVPQNLSASRPQDRQFILSSKKLLLSDSGFYLCAFWTVMNTEAFFGQGTRLTVV.

The CDR3 here is CASRPGYMNTEAFF. The CDR3 coding sequence is TGTGCCAGCAGGCCGGGGTACATGAACACTGAAGCTTTCTTT. V usage is TRBV7-9 and J usage is TRBJ1-1, with D unresolved. Germline loops: CDR1 SEHNR, CDR2 FQNEAQ (reference sequence). V was cut by 6 bases and J by 0 bases, with 11 bases left in between. This CDR3 is 14 amino acids long.

The V call is TRBV5-1, the J call TRBJ2-3; 10 nucleotides agree with TRBD2. The length of the CDR3 is 16 residues. With V trimmed by 0 bases and J by 1 base, 2 bases remained unmatched. The germline gives CDR1 SGHRS, CDR2 YFSETQ. The chain's CDR3 is CASSLGGTSGTDTQYF. The CDR3 DNA follows: TGCGCCAGCAGCTTGGGTGGGACTAGCGGCACAGATACGCAGTATTTT.

The chain uses TRBV18 and TRBJ2-3, with D possibly TRBD1 on 6 matching bases. The CDR3 consists of 16 residues. CDR1 is KGHSH, CDR2 LQKENI, per germline. Deletions cut 2 bases from V and 0 bases from J, with 12 bases between. The chain's CDR3 is CASSPGWGLSTDTQYF. The CDR3 DNA reads TGTGCCAGCTCACCAGGGTGGGGGCTAAGCACAGATACGCAGTATTTT.

V gene TRBV5-4 combines with J gene TRBJ1-1; D uncertain. From germline, CDR1 is SGHNT and CDR2 YYREEE (reference sequence). The CDR3 has 13 amino acids. The V gene lost 6 bases and the J gene lost 6 bases, with 15 bases spanning the gap. In DNA, the CDR3 is TGTGCCAGCAACGCACAAGGACTTCCTGAAGCTTTCTTT. Translation: CASNAQGLPEAFF.

This clone has only one observation. Distinct nucleotide sequences in the sample also encode this CDR3. The V and J genes are TRBV5-1 and TRBJ2-2, with 9 positions matching TRBD1. Losses at the gene ends were 0 bases for V and 4 bases for J; bases not matched to a gene: 1. This CDR3 is built from 15 residues. Per the germline V gene, CDR1 is SGHRS and CDR2 is YFSETQ. The CDR3 DNA sequence: TGCGCCAGCAGCTTGGGGGACAGGGCCACCGGGGAGCTGTTTTTT. Protein: CASSLGDRATGELFF.

V and J are TRBV5-4 and TRBJ1-1; 8 positions match TRBD1. Germline lookup yields CDR1 SGHNT and CDR2 YYREEE (reference sequence). This CDR3 contains 19 residues. Trimming took 2 bases from V and 0 from J; bases not matched to a gene: 15. The CDR3 DNA follows: TGTGCCAGCAGCTTCGATGGGGCAGGGGGCTTCGGCATGAACACTGAAGCTTTCTTT. It encodes CASSFDGAGGFGMNTEAFF.

The genes are TRBV7-2 and TRBJ2-7; perhaps TRBD1 as D (6 bases). Trimming stripped 4 bases from V and 5 bases from J, with 15 bases between. The CDR3 length is 14 residues. Germline V CDR1 and CDR2: SGHTA, FQGNSA. For the CDR3, the DNA is TGTGCCAGCAGCTCCATACAGGGACGCAACGAGCAGTACTTC. Protein: CASSSIQGRNEQYF. Full variable domain (outside the CDR3, taken from reference TRBV7-2 and TRBJ2-7): GAGVSQSPSNKVTEKGKDVELRCDPISGHTALYWYRQSLGQGLEFLIYFQGNSAPDKSGLPSDRFSAERTGGSVSTLTIQRTQQEDSAVYLCASSSIQGRNEQYFGPGTRLTVT.

Concerning this clone: The junction departs from germline at one end; a sequencing error may be responsible. This chain connects TRBV30 to TRBJ1-2, with 7 bases lining up with TRBD1. The CDR3 loop spans 11 amino acids. Germline CDR1 reads GTSNPN; CDR2 reads SVGIG (reference sequence). CDR3 sequence (DNA): TGTGCGAGGATCGCGAACACCGGGACAGCCTTC. Residues: CARIANTGTAF.

V and J are TRBV28 and TRBJ1-4, with D perhaps TRBD1 (6 bases). The V end lost 6 bases, the J end lost 7 bases, and 18 bases lay between the germline ends. This CDR3 comprises 15 residues. Germline V gene data show CDR1 as MDHEN and CDR2 as SYDVKM. The CDR3 loop is CASRLGGGKGEKLFF. CDR3 nucleotides: TGTGCCAGCAGACTAGGGGGGGGCAAGGGTGAAAAACTGTTTTTT.

The gene calls are TRBV4-2 and TRBJ1-1; D remains ambiguous. CDR3 length: 14 amino acids. Germline CDR1 is LGHNA and CDR2 is YNFKEQ. Trimming left V 4 bases short and J 3 bases short, with 12 bases between. CDR3 sequence: CASSPPRQDTEAFF. The CDR3 bases are TGTGCCAGCAGCCCCCCCCGGCAGGACACTGAAGCTTTCTTT.

Comments on this clone: This sample includes further DNA sequences coding for the same CDR3. The chain joins TRBV29-1 to TRBJ1-5, with TRBD1 identical over 9 bases. Looked up from germline, CDR1 is SQVTM and CDR2 is ANQGSEA. Unmatched junction bases numbered 1, after V lost 6 bases and J lost 4 bases. The CDR3 is made up of 12 amino acids. The CDR3 bases are TGCAGCGTCGGACAGGGGAATCAGCCCCAGCATTTT. Translating gives CSVGQGNQPQHF. The whole variable domain, remainder taken from reference TRBV29-1 and TRBJ1-5, is SAVISQKPSRDICQRGTSLTIQCQVDSQVTMMFWYRQQPGQSLTLIATANQGSEATYESGFVIDKFPISRPNLTFSTLTVSNMSPEDSSIYLCSVGQGNQPQHFGDGTRLSIL.

Written as DNA, the CDR3 is TGTGCCAGCAGCCCCGGGACAGGGAATGAAAAACTGTTTTTT. Amino acid sequence: CASSPGTGNEKLFF. The chain is built from TRBV7-9 and TRBJ1-4; 9 bases map to TRBD1. V lost 5 bases to trimming and J lost 5 bases; unmatched junction nucleotides: 3. The CDR3 runs to 14 residues. From germline, CDR1 is SEHNR and CDR2 FQNEAQ (reference sequence).

This clone was recorded once. This rearrangement joins TRBV5-4 to TRBJ2-2, with D maybe TRBD1 (6 bases). The CDR3 runs to 19 residues. Trimming took 0 bases from V and 5 from J, leaving 23 bases between them. Germline V gene lookup returns CDR1 SGHNT and CDR2 YYREEE (reference sequence). CDR3 region: CASSLAGLTQGTRTGELFF. The CDR3 DNA sequence: TGTGCCAGCAGCTTGGCCGGTCTGACCCAGGGGACCAGGACCGGGGAGCTGTTTTTT.

In this sample, this clone turned up once. The V gene is TRBV4-1, the J gene TRBJ2-5, with a possible D match to TRBD2 (5 bases). The germline V gene encodes CDR1 MGHRA and CDR2 YSYEKL. There are 14 residues in the CDR3. V was trimmed by 1 base and J by 2 bases, leaving 8 bases between them. CDR3 DNA: TGCGCCAGCAGCCAAGCCGGGATTCAAGAGACCCAGTACTTC. Translated, it gives CASSQAGIQETQYF.

The gene calls are TRBV27 and TRBJ2-7; TRBD2 aligns across 8 bases. After removal of 6 bases from V and 2 bases from J, the junction contained 9 bases not matched to a gene. Germline CDR1 is MNHEY and CDR2 is SMNVEV (reference sequence). The CDR3 consists of 15 residues. The CDR3 protein is CASRTQTSATYEQYF. As DNA, the CDR3 is TGTGCCAGCAGAACGCAGACTAGCGCAACCTACGAGCAGTACTTC.

CDR3 region: CASSTNRVSGNTIYF. The CDR3 nucleotides read TGTGCCAGCAGCACTAACAGGGTCTCTGGAAACACCATATATTTT. The chain combines TRBV3-1 (or the pseudogene TRBV3-2) with TRBJ1-3, with D possibly matching TRBD1 (6 bases). This CDR3 is 15 amino acids long. From germline, CDR1 is LGHDT and CDR2 YNNKEL (reference sequence). Trimming pared 5 bases from V and 0 bases from J, leaving 11 bases between.

This clone has just a few counts. The rearrangement links TRBV4-3 to TRBJ1-2; perhaps TRBD1 as D (5 bases). This CDR3 has 18 amino acids. V lost 1 base to trimming and J lost 2 bases, with 20 bases between them. Germline lookup yields CDR1 LGHNA and CDR2 YSLEER. The CDR3 here is CASSQAPSSFGGNYGYTF. The CDR3 DNA follows: TGCGCCAGCAGCCAAGCTCCTAGTTCGTTCGGGGGGAACTATGGCTACACCTTC.

The chain has TRBV5-6 and TRBJ1-4; a possible D gene is TRBD1 (6 bases). With 0 bases removed from V and 0 bases from J, the gap between germline ends came to 15 bases. The CDR3 length is 18 residues. CDR1 and CDR2 (germline): SGHDT, YYEEEE. Here the CDR3 reads CASSLAWAGAATNEKLFF. The CDR3 DNA reads TGTGCCAGCAGCTTGGCCTGGGCAGGGGCCGCAACTAATGAAAAACTGTTTTTT. Drawing the rest from reference TRBV5-6 and TRBJ1-4, the complete variable domain is DAGVTQSPTHLIKTRGQQVTLRCSPKSGHDTVSWYQQALGQGPQFIFQYYEEEERQRGNFPDRFSGHQFPNYSSELNVNALLLGDSALYLCASSLAWAGAATNEKLFFGSGTQLSVL.

This clone was seen once. This chain connects TRBV6-6 to TRBJ1-4; D is unclear. The CDR3 is made up of 15 amino acids. In germline, CDR1 is MNHNY, CDR2 SVGAGI (reference sequence). The V and J ends lost 6 bases and 3 bases respectively, with 14 bases between them. The CDR3 region has the DNA TGTGCCAGCAGGCGCCCGGGAGATTCTAATGAAAAACTGTTTTTT. The encoded protein is CASRRPGDSNEKLFF.